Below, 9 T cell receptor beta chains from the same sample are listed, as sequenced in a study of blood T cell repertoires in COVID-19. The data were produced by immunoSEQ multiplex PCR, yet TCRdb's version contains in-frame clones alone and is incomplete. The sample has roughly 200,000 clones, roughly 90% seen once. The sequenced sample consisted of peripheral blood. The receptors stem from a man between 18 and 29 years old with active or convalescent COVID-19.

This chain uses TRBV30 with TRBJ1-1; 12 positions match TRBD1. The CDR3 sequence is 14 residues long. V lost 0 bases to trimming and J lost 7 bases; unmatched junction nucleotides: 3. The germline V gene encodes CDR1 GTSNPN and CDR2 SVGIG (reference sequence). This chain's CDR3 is CAWSVGTGGDEAFF. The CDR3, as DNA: TGTGCCTGGAGTGTTGGGACAGGGGGCGATGAAGCTTTCTTT.

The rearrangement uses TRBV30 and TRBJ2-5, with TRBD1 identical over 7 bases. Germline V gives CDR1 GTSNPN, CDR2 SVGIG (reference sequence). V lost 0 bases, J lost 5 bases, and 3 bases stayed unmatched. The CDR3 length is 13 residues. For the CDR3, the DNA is TGTGCCTGGAGTGTAAGGGGGCAGGAGACCCAGTACTTC. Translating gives CAWSVRGQETQYF.

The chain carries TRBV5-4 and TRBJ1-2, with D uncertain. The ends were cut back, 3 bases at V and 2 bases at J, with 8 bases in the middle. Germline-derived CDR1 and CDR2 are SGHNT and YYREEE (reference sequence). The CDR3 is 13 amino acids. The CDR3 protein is CASSSPPNYGYTF. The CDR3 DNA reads TGTGCCAGCAGCTCCCCCCCGAACTATGGCTACACCTTC.

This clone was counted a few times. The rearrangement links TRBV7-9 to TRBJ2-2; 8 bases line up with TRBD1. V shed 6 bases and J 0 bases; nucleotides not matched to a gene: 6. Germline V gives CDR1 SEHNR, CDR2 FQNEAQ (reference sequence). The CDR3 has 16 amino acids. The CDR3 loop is CASRSTGDTNTGELFF. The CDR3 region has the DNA TGTGCCAGCAGATCGACAGGGGATACGAACACCGGGGAGCTGTTTTTT.

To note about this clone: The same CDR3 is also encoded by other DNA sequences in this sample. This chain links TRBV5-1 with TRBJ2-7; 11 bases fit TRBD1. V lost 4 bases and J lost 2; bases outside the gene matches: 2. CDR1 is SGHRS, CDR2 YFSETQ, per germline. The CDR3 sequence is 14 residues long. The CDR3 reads CASSPGQGAYEQYF. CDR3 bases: TGCGCCAGCAGCCCGGGACAGGGGGCCTACGAGCAGTACTTC.

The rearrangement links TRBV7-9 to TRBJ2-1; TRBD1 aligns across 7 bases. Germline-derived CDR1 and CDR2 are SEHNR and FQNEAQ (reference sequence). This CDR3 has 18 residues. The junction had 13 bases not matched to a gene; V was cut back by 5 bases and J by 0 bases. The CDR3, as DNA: TGTGCCAGCAGCCCAAGCTCCGGGACAGCCAACTCCTACAATGAGCAGTTCTTC. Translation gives CASSPSSGTANSYNEQFF.

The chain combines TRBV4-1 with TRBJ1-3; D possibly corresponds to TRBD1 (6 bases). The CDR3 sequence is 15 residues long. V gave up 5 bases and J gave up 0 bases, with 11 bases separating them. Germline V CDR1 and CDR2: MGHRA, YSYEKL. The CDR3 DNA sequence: TGCGCCAGCAGCACACAGGGTGGCTCTGGAAACACCATATATTTT. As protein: CASSTQGGSGNTIYF.

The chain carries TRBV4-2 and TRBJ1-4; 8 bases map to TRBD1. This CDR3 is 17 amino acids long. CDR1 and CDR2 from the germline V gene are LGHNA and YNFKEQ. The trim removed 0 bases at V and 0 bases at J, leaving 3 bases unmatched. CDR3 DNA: TGTGCCAGCAGCCAAGAACACAGGGGGGCAACTAATGAAAAACTGTTTTTT. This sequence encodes CASSQEHRGATNEKLFF.

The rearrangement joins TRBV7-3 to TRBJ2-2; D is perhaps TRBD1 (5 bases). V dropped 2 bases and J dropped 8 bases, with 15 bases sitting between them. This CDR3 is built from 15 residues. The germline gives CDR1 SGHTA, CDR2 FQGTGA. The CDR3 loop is CASSLGSGLAGELFF. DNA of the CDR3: TGTGCCAGCAGCTTAGGATCAGGGCTGGCGGGGGAGCTGTTTTTT.